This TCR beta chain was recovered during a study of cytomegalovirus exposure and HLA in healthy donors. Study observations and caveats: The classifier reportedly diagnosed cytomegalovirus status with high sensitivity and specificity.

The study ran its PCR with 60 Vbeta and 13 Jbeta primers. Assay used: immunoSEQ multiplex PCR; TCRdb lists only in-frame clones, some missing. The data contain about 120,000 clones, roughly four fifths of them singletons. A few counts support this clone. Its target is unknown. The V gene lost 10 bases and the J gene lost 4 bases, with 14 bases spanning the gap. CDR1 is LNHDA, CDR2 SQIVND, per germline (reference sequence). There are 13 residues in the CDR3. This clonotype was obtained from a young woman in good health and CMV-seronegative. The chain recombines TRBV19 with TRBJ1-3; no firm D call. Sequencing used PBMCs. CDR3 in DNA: TGTGCCACCGCCTTGGAGGGAGGAAACACCATATATTTT. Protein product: CATALEGGNTIYF.